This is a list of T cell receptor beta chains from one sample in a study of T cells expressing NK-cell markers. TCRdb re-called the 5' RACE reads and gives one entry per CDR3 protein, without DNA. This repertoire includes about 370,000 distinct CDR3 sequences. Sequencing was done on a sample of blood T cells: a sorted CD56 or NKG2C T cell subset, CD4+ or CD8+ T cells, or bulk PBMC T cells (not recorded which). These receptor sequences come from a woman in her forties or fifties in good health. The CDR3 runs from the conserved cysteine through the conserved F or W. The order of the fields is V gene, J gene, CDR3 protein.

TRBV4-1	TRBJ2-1	CASSQGIAEQFF
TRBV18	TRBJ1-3	CASSPTSGGLSGNTIYF
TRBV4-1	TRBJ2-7	CASLAGVGRYEQYF
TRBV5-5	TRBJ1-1	CASSVDLGTEAFF
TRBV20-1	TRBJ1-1	CSARKDRGNTEAFF
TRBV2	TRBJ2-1	CASDRDYEVGYNEQFF
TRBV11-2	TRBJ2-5	CASSPRGSGAIQETQYF
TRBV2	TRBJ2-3	CASSERGSRQDTQYF
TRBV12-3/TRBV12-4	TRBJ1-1	CASNRQGDTEAFF
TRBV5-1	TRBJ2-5	CASSSSGPAEQETQYF
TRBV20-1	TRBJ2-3	CSAPPVQAGGADTQYF